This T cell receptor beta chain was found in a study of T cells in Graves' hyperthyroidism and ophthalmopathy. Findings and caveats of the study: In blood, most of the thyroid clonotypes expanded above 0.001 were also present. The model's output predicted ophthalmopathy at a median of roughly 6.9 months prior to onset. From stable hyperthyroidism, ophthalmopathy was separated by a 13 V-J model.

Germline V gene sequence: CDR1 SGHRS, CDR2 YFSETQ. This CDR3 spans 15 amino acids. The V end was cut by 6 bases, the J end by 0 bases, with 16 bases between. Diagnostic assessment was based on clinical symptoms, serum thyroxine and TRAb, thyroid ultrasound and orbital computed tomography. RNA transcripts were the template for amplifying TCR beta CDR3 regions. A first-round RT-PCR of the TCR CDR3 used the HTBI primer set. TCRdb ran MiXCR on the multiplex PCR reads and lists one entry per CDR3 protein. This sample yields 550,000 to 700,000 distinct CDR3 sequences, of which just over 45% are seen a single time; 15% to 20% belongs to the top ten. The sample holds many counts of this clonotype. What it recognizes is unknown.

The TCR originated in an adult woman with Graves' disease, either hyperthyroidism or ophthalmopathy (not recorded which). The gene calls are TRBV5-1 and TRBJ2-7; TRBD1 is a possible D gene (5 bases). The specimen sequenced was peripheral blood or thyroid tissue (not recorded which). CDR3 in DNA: TGCGCCAGCACTCCTGGGGCAGGTCGCTCCTACGAGCAGTACTTC. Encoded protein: CASTPGAGRSYEQYF.